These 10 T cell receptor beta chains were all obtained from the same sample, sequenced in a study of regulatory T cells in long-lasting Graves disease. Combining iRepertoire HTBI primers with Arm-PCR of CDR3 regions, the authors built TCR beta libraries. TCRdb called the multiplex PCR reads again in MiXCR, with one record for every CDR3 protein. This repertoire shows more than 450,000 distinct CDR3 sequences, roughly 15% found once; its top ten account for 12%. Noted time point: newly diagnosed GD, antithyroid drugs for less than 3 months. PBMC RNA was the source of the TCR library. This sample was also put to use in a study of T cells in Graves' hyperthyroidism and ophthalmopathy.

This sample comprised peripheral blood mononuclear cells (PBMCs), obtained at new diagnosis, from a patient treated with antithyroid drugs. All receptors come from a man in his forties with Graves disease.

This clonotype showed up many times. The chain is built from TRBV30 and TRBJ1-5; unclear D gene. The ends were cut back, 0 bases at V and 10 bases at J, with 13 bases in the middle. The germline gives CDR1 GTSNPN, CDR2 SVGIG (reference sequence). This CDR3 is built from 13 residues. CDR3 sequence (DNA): TGTGCCTGGAGTGTGGCCGGGAATCGTCCCCAGCATTTT. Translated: CAWSVAGNRPQHF.

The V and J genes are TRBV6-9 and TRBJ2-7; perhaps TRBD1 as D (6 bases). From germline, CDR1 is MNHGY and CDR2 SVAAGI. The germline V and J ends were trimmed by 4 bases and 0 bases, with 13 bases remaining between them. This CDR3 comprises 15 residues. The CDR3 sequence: CASSFRDTVSYEQYF. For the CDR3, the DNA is TGTGCCAGCAGTTTCCGGGACACTGTCTCCTACGAGCAGTACTTC.

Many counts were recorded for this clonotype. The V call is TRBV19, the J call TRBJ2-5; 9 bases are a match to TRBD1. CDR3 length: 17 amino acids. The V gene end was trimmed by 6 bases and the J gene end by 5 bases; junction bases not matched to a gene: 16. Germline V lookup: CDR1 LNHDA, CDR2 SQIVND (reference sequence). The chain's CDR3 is CASSPQTGGGQGETQYF. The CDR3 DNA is TGTGCCAGTAGCCCTCAAACGGGGGGCGGACAGGGGGAGACCCAGTACTTC.

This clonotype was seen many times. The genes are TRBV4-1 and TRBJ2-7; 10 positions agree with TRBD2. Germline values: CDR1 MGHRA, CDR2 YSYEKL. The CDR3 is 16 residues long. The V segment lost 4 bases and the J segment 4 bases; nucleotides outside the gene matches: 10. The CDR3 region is CASSLIGASGSYEQYF. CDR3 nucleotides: TGCGCCAGCAGCCTCATCGGGGCTAGCGGGAGTTACGAGCAGTACTTC.

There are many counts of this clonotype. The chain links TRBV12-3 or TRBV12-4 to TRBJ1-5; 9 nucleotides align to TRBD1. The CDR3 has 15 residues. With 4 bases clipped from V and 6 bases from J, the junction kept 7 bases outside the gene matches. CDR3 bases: TGTGCCAGCAGTTCGGGACAGGGCCTCGGTCAGCCCCAGCATTTT. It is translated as CASSSGQGLGQPQHF.

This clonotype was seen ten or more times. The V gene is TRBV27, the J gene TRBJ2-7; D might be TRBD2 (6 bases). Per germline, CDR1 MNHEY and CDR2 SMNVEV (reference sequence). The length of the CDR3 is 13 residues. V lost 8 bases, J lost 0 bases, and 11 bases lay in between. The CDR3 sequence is CASSRTTSYEQYF. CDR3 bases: TGTGCCAGCTCCCGGACTACCTCCTACGAGCAGTACTTC.

CDR3 sequence: CASSPPVRAGEKLFF. CDR3 bases: TGTGCCAGCAGTCCCCCGGTGAGGGCAGGGGAAAAACTGTTTTTT. This chain links TRBV28 with TRBJ1-4; tentatively, D is TRBD1 (5 bases). The germline V gene encodes CDR1 MDHEN and CDR2 SYDVKM. Trimming took off 5 bases at V and 8 bases at J, with 18 bases between the two ends. The CDR3 contains 15 residues.

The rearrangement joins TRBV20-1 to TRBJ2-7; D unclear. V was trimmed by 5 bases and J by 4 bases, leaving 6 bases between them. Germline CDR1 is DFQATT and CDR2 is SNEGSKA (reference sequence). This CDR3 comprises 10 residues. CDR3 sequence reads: CSAVSYEQYF. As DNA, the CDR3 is TGCAGTGCTGTAAGTTACGAGCAGTACTTC.

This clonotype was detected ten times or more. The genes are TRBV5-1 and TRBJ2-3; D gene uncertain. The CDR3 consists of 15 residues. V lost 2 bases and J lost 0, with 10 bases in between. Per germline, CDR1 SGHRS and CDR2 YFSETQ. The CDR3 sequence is CASSFDRPSTDTQYF. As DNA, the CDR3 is TGCGCCAGCAGCTTCGACCGACCTAGCACAGATACGCAGTATTTT.

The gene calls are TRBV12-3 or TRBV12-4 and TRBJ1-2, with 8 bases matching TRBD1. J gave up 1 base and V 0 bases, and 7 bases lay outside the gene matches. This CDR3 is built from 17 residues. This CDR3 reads CASSLAGGTGHNYGYTF. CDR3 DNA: TGTGCCAGCAGTTTAGCGGGCGGGACAGGTCATAACTATGGCTACACCTTC.